This TCR beta chain was captured in a study of blood T cell repertoires in COVID-19. Germline V lookup: CDR1 GTSNPN, CDR2 SVGIG (reference sequence). V was cut by 4 bases and J by 8 bases, with 11 bases left in between. The CDR3 length is 11 residues. The assay was immunoSEQ multiplex PCR, and TCRdb's table has in-frame clones only and misses some. The table has approximately 320,000 clones, 65% to 90% seen once. Sequenced: peripheral blood. The source of this sequence is a human donor in a cohort sampled during active COVID-19. This chain links TRBV30 with TRBJ1-1; D perhaps matches TRBD1 (5 bases). The CDR3 DNA sequence: TGTGCCTGGACCATCAAGGGGGAAGCTTTCTTT. It yields the protein CAWTIKGEAFF.